Detailed here is one TCR beta chain. The junction departs from the called germline gene at one end, perhaps through a read error. One entry per CDR3 protein, called by TCRdb with MiXCR from the 5' RACE reads. The data hold around 450,000 distinct CDR3 sequences, with roughly 24% observed a single time. This CDR3 has 13 residues. Germline loops: CDR1 SNHLY, CDR2 FYNNEI. The data are from a study of T-cell memory formation after mild COVID-19. This chain uses TRBV2 with TRBJ2-3, with 13 bases that match TRBD2. This sequence originates from an adult woman who had mild COVID-19 (a few samples of this study predate the infection). Cell type and time point are not known. Sequenced sample: PBMCs or a T cell subset sorted from them (not recorded which). The CDR3 protein is CARTSGSTDTQYF. In nucleotides, the CDR3 is TGCGCTAGGACTAGCGGGAGTACAGATACGCAGTATTTT.